This T cell receptor beta chain derives from a study of blood T cells in healthy people across ages. Whole-study results and caveats: Total diversity from one million sequenced T cells was likely underestimated. Among long-lived donors, naive CD4+ cells were more numerous and diversity higher than in aged donors.

PCR was performed a second time for 7 to 11 cycles using a sample-barcoded 5' primer and a J-beta primer mix. TCRdb passed the 5' RACE reads through MiXCR, listing each CDR3 protein once. Found here are more than 650,000 distinct CDR3 sequences, about a quarter of them singletons; the top ten hold about 2.9%. This clonotype was seen a few times. The antigen is undetermined. CDR3 size: 13 residues. V lost 5 bases to trimming and J lost 5 bases; unmatched junction nucleotides: 6. CDR1 is DFQATT, CDR2 SNEGSKA, per germline (reference sequence). Total RNA, at least 5.5 micrograms per sample, came from PBMCs. These data were also filed under a second study, of T cells of mothers and their children. From that paper: Slightly higher but non-significant overlap marked related mother-child pairs versus unrelated pairs.

Sequencing was carried out using blood. The sequence derives from a boy younger than 18 in good health. The V call is TRBV20-1, the J call TRBJ2-5; 9 bases fit TRBD2. CDR3 bases: TGCAGTGCTCGACTAGCGGCGGGGGAGACCCAGTACTTC. Translation gives CSARLAAGETQYF.